These 21 T cell receptor beta chains came from one sample sequenced in a study of T-cell reconstitution after alpha-beta-depleted transplantation in children. Preparation of the TCRbeta library used unique molecular identifiers. TCRdb redid the calling of the PCR reads with MiXCR, one entry per CDR3 protein. The data show a few hundred thousand distinct CDR3 sequences, approximately 23% seen once. Material: PBMCs, mostly from graft donor cells, obtained 180 days after TCRalphabeta/CD19-depleted stem cell transplant. The receptors were sampled from a male patient younger than 18 who had a stem cell transplant for acute lymphoblastic leukemia, so the T cells may come from the graft donor.

This clonotype has just a few counts. The chain has TRBV25-1 and TRBJ2-2; D call uncertain. V lost 4 bases and J lost 6, with 6 bases in between. This CDR3 has 12 amino acids. The germline gives CDR1 MGHDK, CDR2 SYGVNS. DNA of the CDR3: TGTGCCAGCAGTGTGTCTGCCGGGGAGCTGTTTTTT. Its translation: CASSVSAGELFF. Variable domain in full (rest from reference TRBV25-1 and TRBJ2-2): EADIYQTPRYLVIGTGKKITLECSQTMGHDKMYWYQQDPGMELHLIHYSYGVNSTEKGDLSSESTVSRIRTEHFPLTLESARPSHTSQYLCASSVSAGELFFGEGSRLTVL.

The rearrangement uses TRBV5-5 and TRBJ1-5, with TRBD1 matching 7 bases. This CDR3 region has 14 residues. V gave up 4 bases and J gave up 8 bases; unmatched junction bases: 9. Germline CDR1 is SGHKS and CDR2 is YYEKEE (reference sequence). This CDR3 is CASSPGTVLKPQHF. In DNA, the CDR3 is TGTGCCAGCAGCCCAGGGACAGTGCTGAAGCCCCAGCATTTT.

The chain is built from TRBV12-3 or TRBV12-4 and TRBJ2-6, with 7 bases lining up with TRBD1. Losses at the gene ends were 3 bases for V and 2 bases for J; bases not matched to a gene: 4. The CDR3 totals 16 residues. The CDR3 loop is CASSLLTGAGANVLTF. CDR3 in DNA: TGTGCCAGCAGTTTGTTAACAGGGGCTGGGGCCAACGTCCTGACTTTC.

The sample holds a few counts of this clonotype. The V gene is TRBV27, the J gene TRBJ2-1; D possibly corresponds to TRBD2 (6 bases). Per germline, CDR1 MNHEY and CDR2 SMNVEV (reference sequence). The CDR3 sequence is 15 residues long. V was cut by 3 bases and J by 7 bases, with 16 bases left in between. The CDR3 nucleotides read TGTGCCAGCAGTTTCAGCGGGCCCGGCGGTAATGAGCAGTTCTTC. It specifies CASSFSGPGGNEQFF.

This clonotype was detected a few times. The CDR3 region is CATSDLGTGGRETQYF. CDR3 in DNA: TGTGCCACCAGTGACCTAGGGACAGGGGGACGAGAGACCCAGTACTTC. The V call is TRBV24-1, the J call TRBJ2-5; 11 nucleotides line up with TRBD1. Germline CDR1 and CDR2: KGHDR and SFDVKD. The CDR3 spans 16 residues. V shed 4 bases and J 4 bases; nucleotides not matched to a gene: 7.

The chain's CDR3 is CASSPLDSQETQYF. The DNA of the CDR3 is TGTGCCAGCTCACCCTTGGACAGCCAAGAGACCCAGTACTTC. The V gene is TRBV18, the J gene TRBJ2-5; the D gene is possibly TRBD1 (6 bases). V shed 3 bases and J shed 1 base, with 9 bases lying between them. The germline V gene has CDR1 KGHSH and CDR2 LQKENI. CDR3 length: 14 amino acids.

The chain joins TRBV11-2 to TRBJ2-3; the D gene could be TRBD1 or TRBD2 (5 bases each). CDR1 and CDR2 (germline): SGHAT, FQNNGV. Trimming cost V 8 bases and J 8 bases, with 23 bases left between them. The CDR3 is made up of 15 amino acids. The CDR3 DNA reads TGTGCCAGCGTTCCATCCTCCCCCGGGGCGGGTACGCAGTATTTT. This gives the protein CASVPSSPGAGTQYF.

The chain couples TRBV12-3 or TRBV12-4 to TRBJ2-3; no reliable D call. This CDR3 has 15 residues. Trimming shortened V by 9 bases and J by 1 base, and 17 bases separated the two germline ends. DNA of the CDR3: TGTGCCAGTACTCCCAGCCTCCTGGGCACAGATACGCAGTATTTT. Protein: CASTPSLLGTDTQYF.

This clonotype appeared a few times. The chain combines TRBV5-1 with TRBJ2-2; TRBD1 matches 7 bases. The CDR3 runs 15 residues. Per the germline V gene, CDR1 is SGHRS and CDR2 is YFSETQ. V shed 3 bases and J 2 bases; nucleotides not matched to a gene: 4. The CDR3 protein is CASSSRQGNTGELFF. The CDR3 DNA sequence: TGCGCCAGCAGCTCTCGACAGGGTAACACCGGGGAGCTGTTTTTT.

This clonotype came up a few times. The chain has TRBV12-3 or TRBV12-4 and TRBJ2-1; 7 bases match TRBD2. Trimming took 3 bases from V and 9 from J; bases not matched to a gene: 5. The CDR3 is 13 amino acids. The CDR3 bases are TGTGCCAGCAGTTTTGAGCGGGACGGTGAGCAGTTCTTC. Protein: CASSFERDGEQFF.

This clonotype was observed many times. This chain connects TRBV15 to TRBJ2-3, with D perhaps matching TRBD2 (6 bases). The germline CDR1 and CDR2 sequences are LNHNV and YYDKDF (reference sequence). The CDR3 contains 15 residues. V was shortened by 3 bases and J by 2 bases, with 12 bases between the two germline ends. CDR3 in DNA: TGTGCCACCAGCAGCACCGGGGGATCCACAGATACGCAGTATTTT. Its protein is CATSSTGGSTDTQYF.

The rearrangement links TRBV10-3 to TRBJ2-5, with D perhaps TRBD1 (8 bases). There are 14 residues in the CDR3. In germline, CDR1 is ENHRY, CDR2 SYGVKD. V lost 6 bases and J 5 bases, leaving 16 bases between the germline ends. Written as DNA, the CDR3 is TGTGCCATCAGAAGAGACAGGGGAGGGGAGACCCAGTACTTC. This translates into CAIRRDRGGETQYF.

This clonotype was seen only a few times. This chain connects TRBV20-1 to TRBJ2-1; D may be TRBD2 (5 bases). The CDR3 contains 16 residues. Trimming left V 6 bases short and J 6 bases short, with 24 bases between. CDR1 and CDR2 from the germline V gene are DFQATT and SNEGSKA (reference sequence). The CDR3 loop is CSARKLKVSTSNEQFF. In DNA form, the CDR3 reads TGCAGTGCCAGAAAACTTAAGGTTTCTACTAGCAATGAGCAGTTCTTC.

This sequence joins TRBV12-3 or TRBV12-4 and TRBJ2-2; D ambiguous. The CDR3 runs 13 residues. Trimming stripped 3 bases from V and 5 bases from J, with 7 bases between. CDR3 in DNA: TGTGCCAGCAGTTTCGTACGAACCGGGGAGCTGTTTTTT. Translating gives CASSFVRTGELFF.

The chain combines TRBV24-1 with TRBJ2-1; D is perhaps TRBD1 or TRBD2 (5 bases each). This CDR3 has 16 amino acids. Trimming stripped 1 base from V and 10 bases from J, with 19 bases between. Per germline, CDR1 KGHDR and CDR2 SFDVKD. The CDR3 loop reads CATSDFRRYGGKEQFF. CDR3 sequence (DNA): TGTGCCACCAGTGATTTTCGGAGGTATGGGGGAAAGGAGCAGTTCTTC.

The chain uses TRBV6-4 and TRBJ2-1; 10 bases are a match to TRBD2. Germline V gives CDR1 MRHNA, CDR2 SNTAGT. J gave up 4 bases and V 1 base, and 4 bases lay outside the gene matches. This CDR3 is 16 amino acids long. CDR3 sequence: CASSDYGTSAYNEQFF. The CDR3 DNA reads TGTGCCAGCAGTGACTACGGGACTAGCGCTTACAATGAGCAGTTCTTC.

This clonotype has just a few counts. The V gene is TRBV5-1, the J gene TRBJ2-7; D gene unclear. CDR3 length: 16 residues. CDR1 is SGHRS, CDR2 YFSETQ, per germline. Trimming left V 0 bases short and J 0 bases short, with 13 bases between. The CDR3 region has the DNA TGCGCCAGCAGCTTGGTTTCCAGGTACAGCTCCTACGAGCAGTACTTC. It encodes CASSLVSRYSSYEQYF. Looking up the rest from reference TRBV5-1 and TRBJ2-7 gives the full variable domain: KAGVTQTPRYLIKTRGQQVTLSCSPISGHRSVSWYQQTPGQGLQFLFEYFSETQRNKGNFPGRFSGRQFSNSRSEMNVSTLELGDSALYLCASSLVSRYSSYEQYFGPGTRLTVT.

This clonotype was seen only once. The chain couples TRBV3-1 to TRBJ2-2; D not resolved. Germline CDR1 reads LGHDT; CDR2 reads YNNKEL (reference sequence). The CDR3 has 14 residues. V was pared by 4 bases and J by 6 bases, with 12 bases between. DNA of the CDR3: TGTGCCAGCAGCCTCCCGCCAAGCGCCGGGGAGCTGTTTTTT. Its protein product is CASSLPPSAGELFF.

This chain links TRBV27 with TRBJ2-7; D might be TRBD1 or TRBD2, each matching 5 bases. CDR3 size: 16 residues. Trimming cost V 4 bases and J 4 bases, with 20 bases left between them. Germline V CDR1 and CDR2: MNHEY, SMNVEV (reference sequence). The CDR3 nucleotides read TGTGCCAGCAGTTCTCTTTTAGGGGACGGAAGTTACGAGCAGTACTTC. Encoded protein: CASSSLLGDGSYEQYF.

V and J are TRBV7-9 and TRBJ2-7; 9 bases agree with TRBD1. The germline V gene has CDR1 SEHNR and CDR2 FQNEAQ (reference sequence). The ends lost 3 bases at V and 2 bases at J; junction bases unmatched: 5. The CDR3 loop spans 15 amino acids. The DNA for the CDR3 is TGTGCCAGCAGCTTTACCGGGACAGGGCCCTACGAGCAGTACTTC. Protein: CASSFTGTGPYEQYF.

This clonotype was counted ten times or more. The V call is TRBV5-1, the J call TRBJ2-7; D may be TRBD2 (5 bases). This CDR3 is 14 amino acids long. V gave up 4 bases and J gave up 7 bases, with 18 bases separating them. The V gene's germline CDR1 is SGHRS and CDR2 YFSETQ. CDR3 region: CASSPGRRPGEQYF. The CDR3 coding sequence is TGCGCCAGCAGCCCCGGCCGACGACCGGGGGAGCAGTACTTC.